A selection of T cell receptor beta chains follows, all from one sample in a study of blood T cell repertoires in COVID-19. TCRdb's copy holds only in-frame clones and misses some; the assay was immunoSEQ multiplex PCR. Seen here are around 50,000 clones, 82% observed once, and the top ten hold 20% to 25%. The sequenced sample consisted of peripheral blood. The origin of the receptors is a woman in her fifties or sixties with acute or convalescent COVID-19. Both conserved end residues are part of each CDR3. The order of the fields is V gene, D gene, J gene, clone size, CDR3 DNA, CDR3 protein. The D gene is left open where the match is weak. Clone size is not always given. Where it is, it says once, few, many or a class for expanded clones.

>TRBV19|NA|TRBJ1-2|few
TGTGCCAGTAGTATTACGGGAAAGGCCCATGGCTACACCTTC
CASSITGKAHGYTF
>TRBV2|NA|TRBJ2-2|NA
TGTGCCAGCAAAGGAGGTCTGGAGCTGTTTTTT
CASKGGLELFF
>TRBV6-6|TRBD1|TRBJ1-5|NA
TGTGCCAGCAGCCCCGGACAGGGGGCTTCGGCTCAGCCCCAGCATTTT
CASSPGQGASAQPQHF
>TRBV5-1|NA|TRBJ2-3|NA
TGCGCCAGCAGCTTAGAATCACAGAATACAGATACGCAGTATTTT
CASSLESQNTDTQYF
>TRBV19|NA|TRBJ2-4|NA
TGTGCCAGTAGTATCACAGGTACGGGCTTGGGCTCGTACTTC
CASSITGTGLGSYF
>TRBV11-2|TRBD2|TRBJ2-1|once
TGTGCCAGCAGCTTAGTCCCCCTCTTGGGCGGGGGGTCCTACAATGAGCAGTTCTTC
CASSLVPLLGGGSYNEQFF
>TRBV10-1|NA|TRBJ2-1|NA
TGCGCCAGCAGTGATTTTAACAATGAGCAGTTCTTC
CASSDFNNEQFF
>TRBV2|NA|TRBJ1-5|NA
TGTGCCAGCAGCGCTCAGGGAAGCGATCAGCCCCAGCATTTT
CASSAQGSDQPQHF
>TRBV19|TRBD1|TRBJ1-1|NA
TGTGCCAGTAGTATCGGGGGCGGGACAGGGGGCTTCGTGAACACTGAAGCTTTCTTT
CASSIGGGTGGFVNTEAFF
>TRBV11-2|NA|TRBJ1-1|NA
TGTGCCAGCAGTGAACAGGGAATGAACACTGAAGCTTTCTTT
CASSEQGMNTEAFF
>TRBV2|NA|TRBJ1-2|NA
TGTGCCAGCAGTAACACGTACTATGGCTACACCTTC
CASSNTYYGYTF
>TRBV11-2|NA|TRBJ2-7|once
TGTGCCAGCAGCTTAGTTAGAGGGCCCTACGAGCAGTACTTC
CASSLVRGPYEQYF
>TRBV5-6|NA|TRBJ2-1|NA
TGTGCCAGCAGCCCCGGGTTGGGGGCCTACTCCTACAATGAGCAGTTCTTC
CASSPGLGAYSYNEQFF
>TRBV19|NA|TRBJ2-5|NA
TGTGCCAGTAAAATACCCATCGGTGAGACCCAGTACTTC
CASKIPIGETQYF
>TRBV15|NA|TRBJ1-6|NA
TGTGCCACCAGCGACATAAGTAATTCACCCCTCCACTTT
CATSDISNSPLHF
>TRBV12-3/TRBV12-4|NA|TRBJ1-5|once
TGTGCCAGCAGTATCAGACAGGATCAGCCCCAGCATTTT
CASSIRQDQPQHF
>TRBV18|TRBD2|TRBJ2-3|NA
TGTGCCAGCAGGGAGGGAATCACAGATACGCAGTATTTT
CASREGITDTQYF
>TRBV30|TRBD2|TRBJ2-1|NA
TGTGCCTGGAGGACTAGCGGGGGGCTTTATGAGCAGTTCTTC
CAWRTSGGLYEQFF
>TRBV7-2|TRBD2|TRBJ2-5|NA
TGTGCCAGCAGCAACAGCGGGGGGGGGACCCAGTACTTC
CASSNSGGGTQYF
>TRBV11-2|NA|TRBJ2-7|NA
TGTGCCAGCAGCCCCGGTATTTCGTCAGGCGAGCAGTACTTC
CASSPGISSGEQYF
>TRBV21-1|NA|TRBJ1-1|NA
TGTGCCAGCAGCAAGGACAGGGGGCCCTGGGTTGGGGCTTTCTTT
CASSKDRGPWVGAFF
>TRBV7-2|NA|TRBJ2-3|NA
TGTGCCAGCAGCTTAGGGCCAAGCACAGATACGCAGTATTTT
CASSLGPSTDTQYF
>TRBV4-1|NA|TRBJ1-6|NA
TGCGCAACTGCCCGGGTAACCTATAATTCACCCCTCCACTTT
CATARVTYNSPLHF
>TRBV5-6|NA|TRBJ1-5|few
TGTGCCAGCAGCTTGTCGGCAGGGAGGGCTCAGCCCCAGCATTTT
CASSLSAGRAQPQHF
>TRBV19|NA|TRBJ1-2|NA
TGTGCCAGTAGTTCGTTGAACTATGGCTACACCTTC
CASSSLNYGYTF
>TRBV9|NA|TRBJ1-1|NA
TGTGCCAGCAGCGTAGGTACGGTGAACACTGAAGCTTTCTTT
CASSVGTVNTEAFF
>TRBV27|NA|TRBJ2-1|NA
TGTGCCAGCAGTGACGGGGGTCCCCACAATGAGCAGTTCTTC
CASSDGGPHNEQFF
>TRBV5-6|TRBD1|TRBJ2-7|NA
TGTGCCAGCAGCTTTTCCGCAGGGGGCCACTACGAGCAGTACTTC
CASSFSAGGHYEQYF
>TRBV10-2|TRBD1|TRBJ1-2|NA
TGCGCCAGCAGTGAGTCCCGGACAGGGTTAGGCTACACCTTC
CASSESRTGLGYTF
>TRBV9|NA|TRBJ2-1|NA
TGTGCCTCATCTGAGAGGAGGAGCTCCTACAATGAGCAGTTCTTC
CASSERRSSYNEQFF
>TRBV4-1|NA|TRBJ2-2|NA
TGCGCCAGCAGCCAAGATGGAGTGGTCGGGGAGCTGTTTTTT
CASSQDGVVGELFF
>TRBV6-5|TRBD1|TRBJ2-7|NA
TGTGCCAGCAGTTACAAGGGACAGGGCCCCTACGAGCAGTACTTC
CASSYKGQGPYEQYF
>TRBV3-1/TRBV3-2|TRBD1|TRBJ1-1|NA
TGTGCCAGCAGCCACCTCACAGGGGACACTGAAGCTTTCTTT
CASSHLTGDTEAFF